This TCR beta chain was recorded in a study of Ad26.COV2.S vaccination and SARS-CoV-2 variants. Across the whole study: Donor was assigned to the Ad26.COV2.S arm of trial COV1001.

For this clone: Its antigen is not identified.

TCRdb's copy holds only in-frame clones and misses some; the assay was immunoSEQ multiplex PCR. This sample carries approximately 410,000 clones, roughly 90% of them seen once, and the ten largest clones take 3.6%. General observations from the study: Total T cell responses were possibly underestimated by TCR breadth and depth analyses. The placebo group had lower spike-specific TCR breadth than the vaccine recipients did.

The germline V gene encodes CDR1 SGDLS and CDR2 YYNGEE. The CDR3 has 16 amino acids. Trimming at V came to 1 base and at J to 4 bases, leaving 7 bases not matched to a gene. Treatment described: around 19 received Ad26.COV2.S at low or high dose, single or two shots; a few received placebo; per-sample allocation not given. Day 63 after the first vaccine or placebo injection was the time point for sampling. An adult donor aged 18-55 years was enrolled in Boston. The rearrangement uses TRBV9 and TRBJ2-1, with TRBD2 matching over 8 bases. The clonotype comes from a person between 18 and 65 years old who received the Ad26.COV2.S COVID-19 vaccine or a placebo. The sequenced sample was peripheral blood, obtained in a trial of Ad26.COV2.S vaccine versus placebo. Written as DNA, the CDR3 is TGTGCCAGCAGCGTATTAAGTAGCGGGGTTTACAATGAGCAGTTCTTC. Translating gives CASSVLSSGVYNEQFF. The whole variable domain, remainder taken from reference TRBV9 and TRBJ2-1, is DSGVTQTPKHLITATGQRVTLRCSPRSGDLSVYWYQQSLDQGLQFLIQYYNGEERAKGNILERFSAQQFPDLHSELNLSSLELGDSALYFCASSVLSSGVYNEQFFGPGTRLTVL.